This TCR beta chain was identified in a study of T-cell memory formation after mild COVID-19. Turning to the study itself: TCR clusters were mostly donor specific.

V shed 8 bases and J shed 4 bases, with 9 bases lying between them. The germline CDR1 and CDR2 sequences are MGHDK and SYGVNS. This CDR3 contains 12 residues. TCRdb called the 5' RACE reads again in MiXCR, with one record for every CDR3 protein. This sample has about 90,000 distinct CDR3 sequences, with more than 12% found just once. Sample: PBMCs or a T cell subset sorted from them (not recorded which). The chain carries TRBV25-1 and TRBJ1-5; no reliable D call. The clonotype originates from a man younger than 35 who had mild COVID-19 (a few samples of this study predate the infection). Cell type and time point are not known. CDR3 protein: CASGSGNQPQHF. In nucleotides, the CDR3 is TGTGCCAGCGGAAGCGGAAATCAGCCCCAGCATTTT.